This is a list of T cell receptor beta chains from one sample in a study of cytomegalovirus exposure and HLA in healthy donors. Libraries were prepared by immunoSEQ multiplex PCR; TCRdb keeps only in-frame clonotypes and omits some of them. The repertoire consists of more than 110,000 clones, with about four fifths occurring once and the leading ten covering around 4.3%. The sequencing sample was made of PBMCs. These receptors all come from a man aged 40-49 years in good health and CMV-seropositive. Each CDR3 is given with its conserved first and last residue. A D gene is named only where the DNA matches it firmly. Not every row has a clone size; where given, it reads once, few, many or a size class.

D gene	clone size	V gene	J gene	CDR3 protein	CDR3 DNA
-	-	TRBV4-2	TRBJ2-6	CASSQVRSGANVLTF	TGTGCCAGCAGCCAAGTCAGGTCTGGGGCCAACGTCCTGACTTTC
-	-	TRBV5-6	TRBJ1-5	CASSLAQVNQPQHF	TGTGCCAGCAGCTTGGCTCAGGTCAATCAGCCCCAGCATTTT
TRBD2	-	TRBV18	TRBJ2-7	CASSLGLASDYEQYF	TGTGCCAGCTCTCTTGGACTAGCTTCCGACTACGAGCAGTACTTC
TRBD1	-	TRBV27	TRBJ1-2	CASSPGTGGASLAGYTF	TGTGCCAGCAGTCCCGGGACAGGGGGTGCGAGCTTGGCTGGCTACACCTTC
TRBD1	-	TRBV7-6	TRBJ1-3	CASRDRELDTIYF	TGTGCCAGCAGAGACAGGGAGTTGGACACCATATATTTT
-	-	TRBV18	TRBJ1-1	CASSPFTDYTEAFF	TGTGCCAGCTCACCTTTCACGGACTACACTGAAGCTTTCTTT
TRBD2	-	TRBV10-3	TRBJ2-2	CAISSGGAHTGELFF	TGTGCCATCAGTAGCGGGGGGGCCCACACCGGGGAGCTGTTTTTT
TRBD1	-	TRBV28	TRBJ1-2	CASSGQGYGYTF	TGTGCCAGCAGTGGACAGGGCTATGGCTACACCTTC
-	-	TRBV9	TRBJ2-7	CASSSGGVLATYEQYF	TGTGCCAGCAGCTCAGGAGGTGTGCTAGCGACCTACGAGCAGTACTTC
TRBD2	-	TRBV5-1	TRBJ2-3	CASSTGTSGPKADTQYF	TGCGCCAGCTCAACCGGGACTAGCGGCCCCAAGGCCGATACGCAGTATTTT
-	few	TRBV6-4	TRBJ2-3	CASSARSAADTQYF	TGTGCCAGCAGTGCTAGGTCCGCGGCAGATACGCAGTATTTT
TRBD1	-	TRBV7-9	TRBJ2-7	CASSASLGTGEVEQYF	TGTGCCAGCAGCGCCTCCCTCGGGACAGGGGAGGTGGAGCAGTACTTC
-	-	TRBV19	TRBJ1-2	CASSTGPYYGYTF	TGTGCCAGTAGTACAGGGCCTTACTATGGCTACACCTTC
-	-	TRBV18	TRBJ2-2	CASSDQGFGGELFF	TGTGCCAGCTCAGACCAGGGCTTCGGCGGGGAGCTGTTTTTT
-	-	TRBV11-2	TRBJ1-1	CASSLDHWNTEAFF	TGTGCCAGCAGCTTAGATCATTGGAACACTGAAGCTTTCTTT
TRBD1	-	TRBV5-1	TRBJ2-3	CASSPGPQGSTDTQYF	TGCGCCAGCAGCCCGGGACCACAGGGGAGCACAGATACGCAGTATTTT
TRBD1	once	TRBV11-2	TRBJ2-7	CASSLVGTGIYEQYF	TGTGCCAGCAGCTTAGTGGGGACAGGGATCTACGAGCAGTACTTC
TRBD1	-	TRBV5-4	TRBJ1-1	CASSLLGTGSTEAFF	TGTGCCAGCAGCTTACTCGGGACAGGGAGCACTGAAGCTTTCTTT
-	-	TRBV5-1	TRBJ1-1	CASSLAGIPTEAFF	TGCGCCAGCAGCTTGGCTGGCATCCCCACTGAAGCTTTCTTT
TRBD1	-	TRBV30	TRBJ2-7	CAWDPGQGGEYEQYF	TGTGCCTGGGACCCTGGACAGGGGGGAGAATACGAGCAGTACTTC
-	-	TRBV7-9	TRBJ2-7	CASSLGTPDYEQYF	TGTGCCAGCAGTCTCGGGACACCTGATTACGAGCAGTACTTC
-	-	TRBV9	TRBJ1-2	CASRAGFYGYTF	TGTGCCAGCCGTGCAGGGTTTTATGGCTACACCTTC
-	-	TRBV6-6	TRBJ2-5	CASSYSSSGWETQYF	TGTGCCAGCAGTTACTCGAGCTCAGGGTGGGAGACCCAGTACTTC
TRBD1	-	TRBV11-2	TRBJ2-7	CASSPPRDSEYEQYF	TGTGCCAGCAGCCCCCCCAGGGACAGCGAATACGAGCAGTACTTC
-	-	TRBV5-6	TRBJ2-1	CASSLGVTGTEQFF	TGTGCCAGCAGCTTGGGGGTTACAGGGACTGAGCAGTTCTTC
TRBD1	-	TRBV13	TRBJ1-3	CASSLDRGNGNTIYF	TGTGCCAGCAGCTTGGACAGGGGGAATGGAAACACCATATATTTT
-	-	TRBV7-9	TRBJ1-4	CSSSLSQGKEKLFF	TGTTCCAGCAGCTTATCTCAGGGGAAGGAAAAACTGTTTTTT
TRBD2	-	TRBV7-3	TRBJ2-2	CASKERGNTGELFF	TGTGCCAGCAAGGAGCGGGGGAACACCGGGGAGCTGTTTTTT
TRBD1	-	TRBV23-1	TRBJ2-7	CASTPPGQGCYEQYF	TGCGCCAGCACCCCCCCCGGACAGGGGTGCTACGAGCAGTACTTC
TRBD1	-	TRBV19	TRBJ1-5	CASSFSWTGAQPQHF	TGTGCCAGTAGTTTCTCCTGGACAGGGGCTCAGCCCCAGCATTTT
TRBD1	-	TRBV14	TRBJ1-1	CASSQARGREAFF	TGTGCCAGCAGCCAAGCTAGGGGGCGCGAAGCTTTCTTT
TRBD2	once	TRBV5-6	TRBJ2-1	CASSLALAGLYNEQFF	TGTGCCAGCAGCTTGGCACTAGCGGGACTCTACAATGAGCAGTTCTTC
-	-	TRBV6-6	TRBJ1-1	CASSDRWRGQETFF	TGTGCCAGCAGTGACCGATGGAGGGGTCAGGAAACTTTCTTT
-	-	TRBV27	TRBJ2-2	CASTLQGATGELFF	TGTGCCAGCACGCTCCAGGGTGCTACCGGGGAGCTGTTTTTT
-	-	TRBV30	TRBJ1-1	CAWSVTVNTEAFF	TGTGCCTGGAGTGTAACAGTGAACACTGAAGCTTTCTTT
TRBD1	few	TRBV19	TRBJ1-5	CASSIRTGGYSNQPQHF	TGTGCCAGTAGTATACGGACAGGAGGGTATAGCAATCAGCCCCAGCATTTT
-	-	TRBV2	TRBJ2-5	CASSFYRETQYF	TGTGCCAGCAGTTTTTACAGGGAGACCCAGTACTTC
-	once	TRBV5-1	TRBJ1-1	CASSLGTVENTEAFF	TGCGCCAGCAGCTTGGGGACAGTGGAGAACACTGAAGCTTTCTTT
TRBD1	-	TRBV5-4	TRBJ2-1	CASSRDRSSYNEQFF	TGTGCCAGCAGCAGGGACAGAAGCTCCTACAATGAGCAGTTCTTC
TRBD1	-	TRBV29-1	TRBJ1-1	CSVSQGDTEAFF	TGCAGCGTAAGTCAGGGGGACACTGAAGCTTTCTTT
TRBD2	-	TRBV13	TRBJ2-1	CASSLGLAGYNEQFF	TGTGCCAGCAGCCTAGGACTAGCGGGATACAATGAGCAGTTCTTC
TRBD2	-	TRBV19	TRBJ2-3	CASSIQASGTDTQYF	TGTGCCAGTAGTATCCAGGCTAGCGGAACAGATACGCAGTATTTT
-	-	TRBV10-1	TRBJ2-3	CASSPGTDTQYF	TGCGCCAGCAGCCCGGGCACAGATACGCAGTATTTT
TRBD1	-	TRBV5-6	TRBJ2-7	CASSLVQGAFYEQYF	TGTGCCAGCAGCTTGGTACAGGGGGCTTTCTACGAGCAGTACTTC
-	-	TRBV7-6	TRBJ2-1	CASSQDWINEQFF	TGTGCCAGCAGCCAAGACTGGATCAATGAGCAGTTCTTC
TRBD1	once	TRBV2	TRBJ1-2	CASSPDRARIYGYTF	TGTGCCAGCAGCCCGGACAGGGCGCGAATCTATGGCTACACCTTC
TRBD1	-	TRBV29-1	TRBJ2-3	CSVETGATDTQYF	TGCAGCGTCGAGACAGGGGCCACAGATACGCAGTATTTT
-	few	TRBV18	TRBJ2-1	CASAGEDNEQFF	TGTGCCAGTGCCGGGGAGGACAATGAGCAGTTCTTC
-	-	TRBV5-1	TRBJ2-3	CASSLPAQRNTDTQYF	TGCGCCAGCAGCTTGCCGGCTCAGCGAAACACAGATACGCAGTATTTT
-	few	TRBV4-1	TRBJ1-1	CASIRGMNTEAFF	TGCGCCAGCATAAGGGGCATGAACACTGAAGCTTTCTTT
TRBD2	-	TRBV19	TRBJ2-7	CASSLAGRSGDEQYF	TGTGCCAGTAGTTTAGCGGGGCGTTCAGGGGACGAGCAGTACTTC
TRBD2	-	TRBV25-1	TRBJ2-1	CASRGLAGSSRSYNEQFF	TGTGCCAGCAGGGGACTAGCGGGAAGCTCGAGATCGTACAATGAGCAGTTCTTC
-	-	TRBV7-8	TRBJ1-2	CASSLEGQGRRNGYTF	TGTGCCAGCAGCTTAGAAGGCCAGGGTCGGCGTAATGGCTACACCTTC
TRBD1	few	TRBV2	TRBJ2-2	CASGTGWTGELFF	TGTGCCAGCGGGACAGGGTGGACCGGGGAGCTGTTTTTT
-	-	TRBV10-3	TRBJ1-5	CAISENPDSSNQPQHF	TGTGCCATCAGTGAAAACCCGGACAGTAGCAATCAGCCCCAGCATTTT